This T cell receptor (beta chain) was observed in a study of cytomegalovirus exposure and HLA in healthy donors. About the study: Researchers previously reported finding roughly 120 million unique TCR beta sequences from 150 million to 200 million T cells. Counted in an early data release were about 85 million unique TCRs from HLA-typed donors. The study, taken as a whole, reports: Later analysis indicated greater clonal expansion among HLA-associated TCR beta chains than among equally common other chains.

PCR involved 60 Vbeta and 13 Jbeta primers. The assay was immunoSEQ multiplex PCR, and TCRdb's table has in-frame clones only and misses some. This sample yields 150,000 to 200,000 clones, of which 77% are seen a single time; about 1.5% belongs to the top ten. The CDR3 is 14 residues long. The V end was cut by 4 bases, the J end by 7 bases, with 17 bases between. Germline V lookup: CDR1 GTSNPN, CDR2 SVGIG (reference sequence). Worth noting for this clone: As yet, its antigen is unknown.

This clonotype originated in a woman aged 25-40 years in good health and CMV-seropositive. The sequencing sample was made of PBMCs. The chain uses TRBV30 and TRBJ2-1, with D possibly being TRBD1 (5 bases). The CDR3 nucleotides read TGTGCCTGGACCAGATCCAGGGTGGGGAATGAGCAGTTCTTC. As protein: CAWTRSRVGNEQFF. Full variable domain (rest looked up from reference TRBV30 and TRBJ2-1): SQTIHQWPATLVQPVGSPLSLECTVEGTSNPNLYWYRQAAGRGLQLLFYSVGIGQISSEVPQNLSASRPQDRQFILSSKKLLLSDSGFYLCAWTRSRVGNEQFFGPGTRLTVL.